The 29 T cell receptor beta chains presented below share a single source sample, sequenced in a study of blood T cell repertoires in COVID-19. The table came from immunoSEQ multiplex PCR; TCRdb's copy has only in-frame clones and leaves some out. The sample consists of fewer than 35,000 clones, 85% of them appearing once. Sequencing was carried out using peripheral blood. The receptors shown here come from a man aged 55-75 years with active COVID-19.

V gene TRBV5-1 combines with J gene TRBJ2-7; 7 nucleotides agree with TRBD1. With V trimmed by 4 bases and J by 4 bases, 11 bases remained unmatched. From germline, CDR1 is SGHRS and CDR2 YFSETQ. The CDR3 runs 15 residues. The CDR3 DNA is TGCGCCAGCAGCAAGACGACAGGGACCAGTTACGAGCAGTACTTC. Translating it yields CASSKTTGTSYEQYF.

This sequence joins TRBV7-9 and TRBJ1-2, with a weak D call TRBD1 (5 bases). CDR1 and CDR2 (germline): SEHNR, FQNEAQ (reference sequence). The V end was cut by 3 bases, the J end by 2 bases, with 16 bases between. The CDR3 has 16 residues. CDR3: CASSFSRPPGNYGYTF. The DNA of the CDR3 is TGTGCCAGCAGCTTCAGCCGGCCTCCAGGGAACTATGGCTACACCTTC.

The rearrangement uses TRBV19 and TRBJ2-3, with a weak D call TRBD2 (5 bases). V dropped 5 bases and J dropped 4 bases, with 19 bases sitting between them. Germline CDR1 is LNHDA and CDR2 is SQIVND (reference sequence). CDR3 length: 16 residues. CDR3 in DNA: TGTGCCAGTAGTTCCAGACTACCCGGTGGAGCAGATACGCAGTATTTT. Its translation is CASSSRLPGGADTQYF.

The chain employs TRBV7-7 and TRBJ2-1; 10 bases are shared with TRBD2. Germline V gene sequence: CDR1 SSHAT, CDR2 FNYEAQ (reference sequence). CDR3 length: 17 residues. The trim removed 1 base at V and 7 bases at J, leaving 10 bases unmatched. CDR3 residues: CASSLEARAGGINEQFF. CDR3 nucleotide sequence: TGTGCCAGCAGCTTAGAAGCCCGAGCGGGAGGGATTAATGAGCAGTTCTTC.

The rearrangement joins TRBV5-1 to TRBJ1-3; TRBD1 matches at 8 bases. With 4 bases clipped from V and 0 bases from J, the junction kept 6 bases outside the gene matches. This CDR3 spans 16 amino acids. Looked up from germline, CDR1 is SGHRS and CDR2 is YFSETQ. CDR3: CASSPRGTGSGNTIYF. Written as DNA, the CDR3 is TGCGCCAGCAGCCCCAGGGGGACAGGCTCTGGAAACACCATATATTTT.

The chain joins TRBV3-1 (or the pseudogene TRBV3-2) to TRBJ2-7; 9 bases are a match to TRBD2. This CDR3 comprises 15 residues. The V and J ends lost 5 bases and 4 bases, in that order; junction bases with no gene match: 9. Germline CDR1 reads LGHDT; CDR2 reads YNNKEL (reference sequence). CDR3 DNA sequence: TGTGCCAGCAGCGCCACTCCTAGCGGGGTTTACGAGCAGTACTTC. As protein: CASSATPSGVYEQYF.

The chain uses TRBV5-4 and TRBJ1-2, with D possibly TRBD1 on 5 matching bases. Per germline, CDR1 SGHNT and CDR2 YYREEE (reference sequence). V lost 2 bases to trimming and J lost 1 base, with 15 bases between them. The CDR3 length is 16 residues. The CDR3 sequence is CASSFGREGYNYGYTF. CDR3 DNA sequence: TGTGCCAGCAGCTTTGGCAGGGAAGGTTATAACTATGGCTACACCTTC.

The CDR3 reads CATSRTSGILETQYF. In nucleotides, the CDR3 is TGTGCCACCAGCAGGACTAGCGGGATCTTAGAGACCCAGTACTTC. The genes are TRBV15 and TRBJ2-5; 11 bases map to TRBD2. The length of the CDR3 is 15 residues. V gave up 3 bases and J gave up 4 bases; unmatched junction bases: 4. CDR1 LNHNV and CDR2 YYDKDF come from the germline V gene (reference sequence). The variable domain in full, completed from reference TRBV15 and TRBJ2-5, reads DAMVIQNPRYQVTQFGKPVTLSCSQTLNHNVMYWYQQKSSQAPKLLFHYYDKDFNNEADTPDNFQSRRPNTSFCFLDIRSPGLGDTAMYLCATSRTSGILETQYFGPGTRLLVL.

The chain couples TRBV27 to TRBJ2-1; 8 bases fit TRBD2. V lost 5 bases and J lost 4; bases outside the gene matches: 7. This CDR3 region has 15 residues. Germline V gene data show CDR1 as MNHEY and CDR2 as SMNVEV (reference sequence). Here the CDR3 reads CASSERLALYNEQFF. CDR3 coding DNA: TGTGCCAGCAGTGAGAGACTAGCGCTTTACAATGAGCAGTTCTTC.

The gene calls are TRBV15 and TRBJ2-7; no definite D call. V dropped 0 bases and J dropped 5 bases, with 5 bases sitting between them. The CDR3 has 12 amino acids. The germline V gene encodes CDR1 LNHNV and CDR2 YYDKDF (reference sequence). This CDR3 is CATSRDGHEQYF. The CDR3 DNA sequence: TGTGCCACCAGCAGAGATGGCCACGAGCAGTACTTC. Supplemented by reference TRBV15 and TRBJ2-7, the full variable domain reads DAMVIQNPRYQVTQFGKPVTLSCSQTLNHNVMYWYQQKSSQAPKLLFHYYDKDFNNEADTPDNFQSRRPNTSFCFLDIRSPGLGDTAMYLCATSRDGHEQYFGPGTRLTVT.

The chain has TRBV11-2 and TRBJ2-3, with D perhaps matching TRBD1 (5 bases). Trimming shortened V by 5 bases and J by 7 bases, and 10 bases separated the two germline ends. The V gene's germline CDR1 is SGHAT and CDR2 FQNNGV. The CDR3 is made up of 12 amino acids. The CDR3 protein is CASSHKGNTQYF. In nucleotides, the CDR3 is TGTGCCAGCAGCCACAAGGGGAATACGCAGTATTTT.

The chain links TRBV28 to TRBJ2-3, with 15 bases identical to TRBD2. The CDR3 has 19 residues. CDR1 and CDR2 from the germline V gene are MDHEN and SYDVKM. With 6 bases clipped from V and 2 bases from J, the junction kept 12 bases outside the gene matches. CDR3 residues: CASSPPGLAGGGVTDTQYF. The CDR3 region has the DNA TGTGCCAGCAGCCCGCCGGGACTAGCGGGAGGTGGGGTCACAGATACGCAGTATTTT.

This chain joins TRBV6-1 and TRBJ2-7; perhaps TRBD2 as D (6 bases). Trimming shortened V by 3 bases and J by 12 bases, and 12 bases separated the two germline ends. This CDR3 is built from 11 residues. CDR1 and CDR2 (germline): MNHNS, SASEGT. The CDR3 coding sequence is TGTGCCAGCAGTGAGGGGGGATCGACGTACTTC. Protein sequence: CASSEGGSTYF.

The table lists this clone with a few counts. The chain recombines TRBV7-6 with TRBJ2-2; 10 nucleotides align to TRBD2. With V trimmed by 6 bases and J by 4 bases, 8 bases remained unmatched. CDR3 size: 16 residues. Germline loops: CDR1 SGHVS, CDR2 FNYEAQ. The CDR3 nucleotides read TGTGCCAGCAGTTATTTTAGCGGGAGGTCCACCGGGGAGCTGTTTTTT. Protein sequence: CASSYFSGRSTGELFF.

For this clone: One end of the junction does not line up with germline, which may come from a read error. This chain links TRBV19 with TRBJ1-1, with D possibly matching TRBD1 (6 bases). The length of the CDR3 is 15 residues. The V gene's germline CDR1 is LNHDA and CDR2 SQIVND (reference sequence). The CDR3 bases are TGTGCCAGTAGACCAAGCGGGGGCAGGAACGCTGAAGCTTTCTTT. Translating it yields CASRPSGGRNAEAFF.

The chain couples TRBV7-9 to TRBJ2-1; D may be TRBD2 (5 bases). This CDR3 is built from 14 residues. Trimming stripped 5 bases from V and 9 bases from J, with 17 bases between. Germline values: CDR1 SEHNR, CDR2 FQNEAQ (reference sequence). CDR3 region: CASSPAGVGSEQFF. The CDR3 region has the DNA TGTGCCAGCAGCCCCGCCGGGGTAGGGAGTGAGCAGTTCTTC.

The genes are TRBV4-2 and TRBJ2-3; D perhaps matches TRBD2 (6 bases). Germline V CDR1 and CDR2: LGHNA, YNFKEQ. Trimming pared 3 bases from V and 0 bases from J, leaving 10 bases between. The CDR3 has 15 amino acids. CDR3 sequence reads: CASSQVAESTDTQYF. The DNA of the CDR3 is TGTGCCAGCAGCCAGGTAGCGGAGAGCACAGATACGCAGTATTTT.

The chain couples TRBV9 to TRBJ2-5, with a tentative D call TRBD2 (6 bases). From germline, CDR1 is SGDLS and CDR2 YYNGEE. The ends were cut back, 3 bases at V and 3 bases at J, with 12 bases in the middle. CDR3 length: 14 residues. The CDR3 is CASSAGVGEETQYF. The CDR3 DNA follows: TGTGCCAGCAGCGCGGGGGTGGGAGAAGAGACCCAGTACTTC. Variable domain in full (rest from reference TRBV9 and TRBJ2-5): DSGVTQTPKHLITATGQRVTLRCSPRSGDLSVYWYQQSLDQGLQFLIQYYNGEERAKGNILERFSAQQFPDLHSELNLSSLELGDSALYFCASSAGVGEETQYFGPGTRLLVL.

Remarks on this clone: An end of the junction differs from the germline gene, which may be a read error. The chain links TRBV19 to TRBJ1-1; 8 bases are shared with TRBD1. The germline V gene encodes CDR1 LNHDA and CDR2 SQIVND (reference sequence). CDR3 length: 15 amino acids. CDR3 nucleotides: TGTGCCAGTAGTATAAGGACAGGGCTGAACGCTGAAGCTTTCTTT. Translation: CASSIRTGLNAEAFF.

The rearrangement uses TRBV6-1 and TRBJ2-1; TRBD2 might be the D (5 bases). From germline, CDR1 is MNHNS and CDR2 SASEGT. Trimming shortened V by 1 base and J by 11 bases, and 12 bases separated the two germline ends. The CDR3 runs to 13 residues. As DNA, the CDR3 is TGTGCCAGCAGTGAAGAACTAGTCTATAAGCAGTTCTTC. Translating it yields CASSEELVYKQFF.

This chain uses TRBV20-1 with TRBJ2-5, with TRBD2 matching over 9 bases. The germline V gene encodes CDR1 DFQATT and CDR2 SNEGSKA (reference sequence). V lost 3 bases to trimming and J lost 1 base; unmatched junction nucleotides: 3. The CDR3 has 14 residues. The CDR3 sequence: CSASLTSGQETQYF. The CDR3 DNA sequence: TGCAGTGCTAGTTTGACTAGCGGCCAAGAGACCCAGTACTTC.

The V call is TRBV6-5, the J call TRBJ1-3; D is ambiguous. V was shortened by 1 base and J by 4 bases, with 14 bases between the two germline ends. From germline, CDR1 is MNHEY and CDR2 SVGAGI. The CDR3 is made up of 16 amino acids. CDR3 sequence (DNA): TGTGCCAGCAGTTACTACTGGGAGAGTGGGGGAAACACCATATATTTT. This sequence encodes CASSYYWESGGNTIYF.

The chain links TRBV6-2 or TRBV6-3 to TRBJ2-2; D remains ambiguous. V lost 1 base and J lost 6, with 12 bases in between. CDR1 is MNHEY, CDR2 SVGEGT, per germline. This CDR3 contains 15 residues. The CDR3 sequence: CASSYFQNEAGELFF. CDR3 bases: TGTGCCAGCAGTTACTTCCAGAACGAGGCCGGGGAGCTGTTTTTT.

V and J are TRBV28 and TRBJ2-7; D possibly corresponds to TRBD2 (5 bases). Trimming pared 2 bases from V and 0 bases from J, leaving 8 bases between. Germline V gene lookup returns CDR1 MDHEN and CDR2 SYDVKM. The CDR3 consists of 14 residues. The CDR3 region is CASSLAGGSYEQYF. CDR3 DNA sequence: TGTGCCAGCAGTTTAGCGGGTGGCTCCTACGAGCAGTACTTC.

This clone was counted a few times. The chain uses TRBV6-5 and TRBJ1-1; TRBD1 agrees at 9 bases. The CDR3 has 14 amino acids. The germline V gene encodes CDR1 MNHEY and CDR2 SVGAGI. V trimming: 5 bases; J trimming: 5 bases; junction bases outside the gene matches: 6. As DNA, the CDR3 is TGTGCCAGCAGTCCACAGGGGGCAGGGACTGAAGCTTTCTTT. Residues: CASSPQGAGTEAFF.

V and J are TRBV10-2 and TRBJ2-5; 7 bases line up with TRBD2. The length of the CDR3 is 15 residues. From germline, CDR1 is WSHSY and CDR2 SAAADI. V lost 1 base, J lost 6 bases, and 8 bases stayed unmatched. The chain's CDR3 is CASSELAGRVKTQYF. CDR3 nucleotides: TGCGCCAGCAGTGAGTTAGCGGGTAGGGTGAAGACCCAGTACTTC.

V is TRBV27 and J is TRBJ2-3; 7 bases match TRBD1. The germline CDR1 and CDR2 sequences are MNHEY and SMNVEV (reference sequence). This CDR3 region has 14 residues. Unmatched junction bases numbered 2, after V lost 4 bases and J lost 1 base. The CDR3 reads CASSSTGGTDTQYF. CDR3 DNA: TGTGCCAGCAGTTCCACAGGGGGCACAGATACGCAGTATTTT.

This clone has a handful of counts. CDR3 DNA sequence: TGTGCCTGGAAACTGGGGCTAGCGGCGAACACCGGGGAGCTGTTTTTT. Residues: CAWKLGLAANTGELFF. The rearrangement uses TRBV30 and TRBJ2-2; 7 bases are shared with TRBD2. Germline loops: CDR1 GTSNPN, CDR2 SVGIG (reference sequence). The V gene end was trimmed by 4 bases and the J gene end by 0 bases; junction bases not matched to a gene: 8. This CDR3 is built from 16 residues.

This sequence joins TRBV4-2 and TRBJ2-7; 7 nucleotides align to TRBD2. Germline V lookup: CDR1 LGHNA, CDR2 YNFKEQ. After removal of 0 bases from V and 0 bases from J, the junction contained 8 bases not matched to a gene. The CDR3 covers 17 residues. In nucleotides, the CDR3 is TGTGCCAGCAGCCAAGAAGGTACGGGAGGCCTCTCCTACGAGCAGTACTTC. It specifies CASSQEGTGGLSYEQYF.